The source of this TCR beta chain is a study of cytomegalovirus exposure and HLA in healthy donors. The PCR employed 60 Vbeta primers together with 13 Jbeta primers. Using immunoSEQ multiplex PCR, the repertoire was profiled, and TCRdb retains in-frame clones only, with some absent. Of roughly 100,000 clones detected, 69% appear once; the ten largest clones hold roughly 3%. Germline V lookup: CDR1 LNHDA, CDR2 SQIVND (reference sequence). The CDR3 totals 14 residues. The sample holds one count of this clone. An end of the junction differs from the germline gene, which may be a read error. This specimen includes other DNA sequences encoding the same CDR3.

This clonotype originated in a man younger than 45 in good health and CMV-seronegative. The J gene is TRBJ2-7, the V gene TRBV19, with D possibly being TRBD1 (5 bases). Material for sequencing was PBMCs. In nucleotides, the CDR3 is TGTGCCAGTAGGCCTTACAGGAGCTCCTACGAACAGTACTTC. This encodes CASRPYRSSYEQYF.